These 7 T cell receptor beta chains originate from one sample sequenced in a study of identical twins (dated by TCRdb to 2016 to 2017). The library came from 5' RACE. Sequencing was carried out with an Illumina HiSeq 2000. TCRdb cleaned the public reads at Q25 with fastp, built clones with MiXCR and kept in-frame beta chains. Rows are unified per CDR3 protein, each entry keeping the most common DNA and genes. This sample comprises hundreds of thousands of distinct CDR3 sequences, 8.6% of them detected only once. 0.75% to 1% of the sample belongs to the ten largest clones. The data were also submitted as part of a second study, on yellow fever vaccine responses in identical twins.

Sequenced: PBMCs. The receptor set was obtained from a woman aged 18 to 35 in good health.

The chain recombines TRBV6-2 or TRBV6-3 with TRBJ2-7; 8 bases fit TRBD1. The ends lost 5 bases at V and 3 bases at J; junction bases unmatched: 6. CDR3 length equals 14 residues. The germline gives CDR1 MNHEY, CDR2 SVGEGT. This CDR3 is CASSPDRVDYEQYF. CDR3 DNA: TGTGCCAGCAGTCCGGACAGGGTAGACTACGAGCAGTACTTC.

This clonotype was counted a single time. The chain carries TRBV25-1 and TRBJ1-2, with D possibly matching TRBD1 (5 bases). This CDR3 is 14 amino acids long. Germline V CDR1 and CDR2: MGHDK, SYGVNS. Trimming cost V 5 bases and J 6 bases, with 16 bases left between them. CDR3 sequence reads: CASSRMGGLDGYTF. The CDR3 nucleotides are TGTGCCAGCAGTAGGATGGGGGGGTTGGATGGCTACACCTTC.

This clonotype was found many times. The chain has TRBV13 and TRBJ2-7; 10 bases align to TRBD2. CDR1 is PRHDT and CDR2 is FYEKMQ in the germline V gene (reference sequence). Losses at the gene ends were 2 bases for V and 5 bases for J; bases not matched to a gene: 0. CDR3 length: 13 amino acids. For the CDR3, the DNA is TGTGCCAGCAGCTTACTAGCGGGAGACGAGCAGTACTTC. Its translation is CASSLLAGDEQYF. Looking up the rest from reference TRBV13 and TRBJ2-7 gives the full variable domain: AAGVIQSPRHLIKEKRETATLKCYPIPRHDTVYWYQQGPGQDPQFLISFYEKMQSDKGSIPDRFSAQQFSDYHSELNMSSLELGDSALYFCASSLLAGDEQYFGPGTRLTVT.

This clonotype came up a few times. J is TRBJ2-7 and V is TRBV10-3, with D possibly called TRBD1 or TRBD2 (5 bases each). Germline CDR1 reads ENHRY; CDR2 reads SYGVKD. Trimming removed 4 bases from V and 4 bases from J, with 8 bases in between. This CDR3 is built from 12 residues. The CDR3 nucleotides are TGTGCCATCAGTGTCGGGGCATACGAGCAGTACTTC. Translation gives CAISVGAYEQYF.

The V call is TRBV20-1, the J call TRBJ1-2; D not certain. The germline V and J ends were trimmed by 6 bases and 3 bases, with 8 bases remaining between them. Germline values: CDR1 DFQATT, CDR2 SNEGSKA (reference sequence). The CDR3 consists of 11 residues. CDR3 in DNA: TGCAGTGCAGTAAAAGACTATGGCTACACCTTC. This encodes CSAVKDYGYTF.

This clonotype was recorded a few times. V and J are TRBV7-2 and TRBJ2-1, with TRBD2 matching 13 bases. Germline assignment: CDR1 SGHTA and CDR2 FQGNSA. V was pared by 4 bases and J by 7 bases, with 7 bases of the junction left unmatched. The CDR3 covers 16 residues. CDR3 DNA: TGTGCCAGCAGCTATACCGGGACTAGCGGGGTAAATGAGCAGTTCTTC. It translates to CASSYTGTSGVNEQFF.

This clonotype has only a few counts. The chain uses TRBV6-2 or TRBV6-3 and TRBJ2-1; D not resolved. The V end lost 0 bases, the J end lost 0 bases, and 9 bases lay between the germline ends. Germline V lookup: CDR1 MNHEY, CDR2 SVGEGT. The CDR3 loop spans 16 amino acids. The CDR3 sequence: CASSYSKFSSYNEQFF. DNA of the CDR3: TGTGCCAGCAGTTACTCTAAATTCTCCTCCTACAATGAGCAGTTCTTC.